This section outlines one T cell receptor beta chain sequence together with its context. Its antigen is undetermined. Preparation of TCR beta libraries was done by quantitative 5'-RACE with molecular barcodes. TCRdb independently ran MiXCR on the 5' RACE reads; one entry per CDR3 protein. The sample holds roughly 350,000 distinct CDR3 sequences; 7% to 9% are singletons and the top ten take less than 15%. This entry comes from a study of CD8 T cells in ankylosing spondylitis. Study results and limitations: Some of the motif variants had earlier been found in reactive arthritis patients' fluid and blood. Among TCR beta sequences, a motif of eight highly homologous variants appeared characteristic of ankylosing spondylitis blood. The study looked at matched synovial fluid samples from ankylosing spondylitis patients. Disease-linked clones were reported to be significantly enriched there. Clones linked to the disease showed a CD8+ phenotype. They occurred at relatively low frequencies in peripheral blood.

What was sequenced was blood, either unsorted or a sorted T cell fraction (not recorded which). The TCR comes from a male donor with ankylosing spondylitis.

The CDR3 coding sequence is TGTGCCAGCAGTCCCCGACAGGGTAGGGACACCGGGGAGCTGTTTTTT. Protein product: CASSPRQGRDTGELFF. V usage is TRBV6-2 or TRBV6-3 and J usage is TRBJ2-2; 7 nucleotides line up with TRBD1. The CDR3 is 16 residues long. The junction had 9 bases not matched to a gene; V was cut back by 5 bases and J by 3 bases. Germline V CDR1 and CDR2: MNHEY, SVGEGT.